This passage covers 26 T cell receptor beta chains from one sample sequenced in a study of PD-1 blockade in mismatch repair-deficient tumors. Only in-frame clones appear in the TCRdb table, and some are missing; sequencing was by immunoSEQ multiplex PCR. The sample records around 52,000 clones, about 85% being singletons. The specimen was peripheral blood, collected roughly 21 weeks after starting pembrolizumab. These receptors were taken from an adult with mismatch repair-deficient cancer.

J is TRBJ1-2 and V is TRBV9; 7 bases align to TRBD1. V trimming: 4 bases; J trimming: 3 bases; junction bases outside the gene matches: 3. The V gene's germline CDR1 is SGDLS and CDR2 YYNGEE. The CDR3 totals 13 residues. The CDR3 sequence: CASSRQGDYGYTF. The CDR3 DNA sequence: TGTGCCAGCAGCCGTCAGGGGGACTATGGCTACACCTTC.

The chain recombines TRBV29-1 with TRBJ2-1; 9 positions agree with TRBD2. Germline-derived CDR1 and CDR2 are SQVTM and ANQGSEA. CDR3 size: 16 residues. V gave up 3 bases and J gave up 3 bases; unmatched junction bases: 9. Here the CDR3 reads CSVEASGVRGYNEQFF. The DNA of the CDR3 is TGCAGCGTTGAGGCTAGCGGGGTCCGCGGCTACAATGAGCAGTTCTTC.

Concerning this clone: This same CDR3 is encoded by further DNA sequences in the sample. The rearrangement uses TRBV30 and TRBJ1-5; no reliable D call. The germline V and J ends were trimmed by 1 base and 0 bases, with 1 base remaining between them. CDR1 is GTSNPN and CDR2 is SVGIG in the germline V gene (reference sequence). The CDR3 is made up of 12 amino acids. CDR3 amino acids: CAWSDSNQPQHF. Here the CDR3 DNA reads TGTGCCTGGAGTGATAGCAATCAGCCCCAGCATTTT. Full variable domain (rest looked up from reference TRBV30 and TRBJ1-5): SQTIHQWPATLVQPVGSPLSLECTVEGTSNPNLYWYRQAAGRGLQLLFYSVGIGQISSEVPQNLSASRPQDRQFILSSKKLLLSDSGFYLCAWSDSNQPQHFGDGTRLSIL.

The CDR3 DNA reads TGTGCCATCAGTGTCCCAGGACAGGGGAGCTCCTACGAGCAGTACTTC. Its protein product is CAISVPGQGSSYEQYF. V usage is TRBV10-3 and J usage is TRBJ2-7; 9 positions match TRBD1. This CDR3 contains 16 residues. V shed 4 bases, J shed 0 bases, and the junction held 7 bases outside the gene matches. Looked up from germline, CDR1 is ENHRY and CDR2 is SYGVKD.

This clone was found once. The chain uses TRBV29-1 and TRBJ2-7; D assignment may be TRBD1 or TRBD2 (6 bases each). The CDR3 contains 13 residues. The V gene lost 6 bases and the J gene lost 10 bases, with 22 bases spanning the gap. Germline-derived CDR1 and CDR2 are SQVTM and ANQGSEA. The CDR3 is CSVLRSGGGGQYF. The CDR3 DNA reads as TGCAGCGTCCTCCGAAGTGGAGGAGGGGGACAGTACTTC.

The rearrangement uses TRBV6-5 and TRBJ2-5, with 7 positions matching TRBD1. The length of the CDR3 is 15 residues. CDR1 is MNHEY, CDR2 SVGAGI, per germline. J lost 2 bases, V lost 2 bases, and 5 bases had no gene match. This CDR3 is CASSYPRDRQETQYF. For the CDR3, the DNA is TGTGCCAGCAGTTACCCCCGGGACAGACAAGAGACCCAGTACTTC.

The chain couples TRBV7-9 to TRBJ2-7; perhaps TRBD2 as D (6 bases). V shed 1 base and J shed 3 bases, with 13 bases lying between them. Germline V gives CDR1 SEHNR, CDR2 FQNEAQ (reference sequence). The CDR3 has 15 residues. The CDR3 sequence: CASSLVVGGLYEQYF. CDR3 nucleotides: TGTGCCAGCAGCTTAGTAGTGGGAGGCCTCTACGAGCAGTACTTC.

The gene calls are TRBV7-6 and TRBJ2-6; no firm D call. The CDR3 has 16 amino acids. V dropped 0 bases and J dropped 0 bases, with 6 bases sitting between them. Germline assignment: CDR1 SGHVS and CDR2 FNYEAQ. For the CDR3, the DNA is TGTGCCAGCAGCTTAGCGGCCCACTCTGGGGCCAACGTCCTGACTTTC. Amino acids: CASSLAAHSGANVLTF.

The chain is built from TRBV27 and TRBJ2-1, with 8 bases aligning to TRBD2. V gave up 6 bases and J gave up 4 bases; unmatched junction bases: 5. The CDR3 length is 14 residues. CDR1 and CDR2 (germline): MNHEY, SMNVEV (reference sequence). CDR3 DNA: TGTGCCAGCAGACTAGCGGCCGCTTACAATGAGCAGTTCTTC. Protein sequence: CASRLAAAYNEQFF.

The chain employs TRBV19 and TRBJ1-4, with D unresolved. CDR3 length: 14 amino acids. Germline CDR1 LNHDA, CDR2 SQIVND (reference sequence). V lost 5 bases, J lost 8 bases, and 15 bases lay in between. The CDR3 here is CASSSGGLGEKLFF. The CDR3 DNA reads TGTGCCAGTAGTTCCGGCGGGCTTGGGGAAAAACTGTTTTTT.

The chain recombines TRBV7-9 with TRBJ1-1, with D perhaps TRBD1 (5 bases). V was pared by 2 bases and J by 7 bases, with 14 bases between. The germline gives CDR1 SEHNR, CDR2 FQNEAQ (reference sequence). This CDR3 region has 14 residues. CDR3 protein: CASSLSSLGGEAFF. The CDR3 bases are TGTGCCAGCAGCTTATCGTCTCTGGGGGGTGAAGCTTTCTTT.

The chain is built from TRBV10-3 and TRBJ1-1; 11 positions match TRBD1. CDR1 is ENHRY, CDR2 SYGVKD, per germline. The CDR3 is 14 amino acids. Unmatched junction bases numbered 3, after V lost 5 bases and J lost 4 bases. This CDR3 reads CAISLDRGLTEAFF. CDR3 DNA: TGTGCCATCAGTTTGGACAGGGGGCTCACTGAAGCTTTCTTT.

The chain has TRBV12-5 and TRBJ1-5; D unclear. From germline, CDR1 is LGHNT and CDR2 FRNRAP. The CDR3 length is 16 residues. V gave up 3 bases and J gave up 2 bases, with 14 bases separating them. CDR3 protein: CASGFLSKRGNQPQHF. The CDR3 bases are TGTGCTAGTGGTTTCCTTTCCAAAAGGGGCAATCAGCCCCAGCATTTT.

This clone was seen once. The rearrangement uses TRBV5-1 and TRBJ1-1; D uncertain. Germline V CDR1 and CDR2: SGHRS, YFSETQ. CDR3 length equals 12 residues. V lost 4 bases to trimming and J lost 1 base, with 5 bases between them. The CDR3 DNA reads as TGCGCCAGCAGCCTGAAGAACACTGAAGCTTTCTTT. It encodes CASSLKNTEAFF.

This chain connects TRBV10-3 to TRBJ2-1, with 9 bases fitting TRBD2. Trimming removed 8 bases from V and 5 bases from J; junction bases left unmatched: 1. Germline V lookup: CDR1 ENHRY, CDR2 SYGVKD. This CDR3 is built from 12 residues. In nucleotides, the CDR3 is TGTGCCATCGCTAGCGGGAACAATGAGCAGTTCTTC. Amino acids: CAIASGNNEQFF.

The CDR3 DNA follows: TGTGCCAGCAGTTATGCCCGACAGGGACTTTACTATGGCTACACCTTC. It is translated as CASSYARQGLYYGYTF. J is TRBJ1-2 and V is TRBV6-5; 7 bases are a match to TRBD1. The CDR3 runs 16 residues. Trimming took 3 bases from V and 3 from J; bases not matched to a gene: 10. The V gene's germline CDR1 is MNHEY and CDR2 SVGAGI.

The gene calls are TRBV9 and TRBJ1-1, with D tentatively TRBD1 (6 bases). Trimming removed 3 bases from V and 2 bases from J, with 14 bases in between. Looked up from germline, CDR1 is SGDLS and CDR2 is YYNGEE. The CDR3 has 15 residues. CDR3 nucleotide sequence: TGTGCCAGCAGCGCCCGTACGGGACAAAACACTGAAGCTTTCTTT. Its protein is CASSARTGQNTEAFF. Drawing the rest from reference TRBV9 and TRBJ1-1, the complete variable domain is DSGVTQTPKHLITATGQRVTLRCSPRSGDLSVYWYQQSLDQGLQFLIQYYNGEERAKGNILERFSAQQFPDLHSELNLSSLELGDSALYFCASSARTGQNTEAFFGQGTRLTVV.

J is TRBJ1-1 and V is TRBV6-5; TRBD1 matches 8 bases. The CDR3 covers 14 residues. The V gene's germline CDR1 is MNHEY and CDR2 SVGAGI. The ends lost 5 bases at V and 11 bases at J; junction bases unmatched: 13. CDR3 coding DNA: TGTGCCAGCAGTCTAAACAGGGGGGGCGGTGGTGCTTTCTTT. The encoded protein is CASSLNRGGGGAFF.

V usage is TRBV19 and J usage is TRBJ2-1; D gene unclear. CDR1 and CDR2 from the germline V gene are LNHDA and SQIVND (reference sequence). The length of the CDR3 is 12 residues. V was trimmed by 5 bases and J by 4 bases, leaving 6 bases between them. The CDR3 coding sequence is TGTGCCAGTAGTCAGGCTTACAATGAGCAGTTCTTC. Amino acids: CASSQAYNEQFF.

V usage is TRBV19 and J usage is TRBJ1-5; a weak D match, TRBD1 (6 bases). CDR3 length: 15 amino acids. V lost 3 bases, J lost 3 bases, and 12 bases lay in between. Germline V lookup: CDR1 LNHDA, CDR2 SQIVND (reference sequence). CDR3 DNA sequence: TGTGCCAGTAGTATCCGGGGGGCTTTCAATCAGCCCCAGCATTTT. Protein: CASSIRGAFNQPQHF.

V usage is TRBV27 and J usage is TRBJ1-1, with D unresolved. The CDR3 is made up of 13 amino acids. From germline, CDR1 is MNHEY and CDR2 SMNVEV (reference sequence). The ends were cut back, 6 bases at V and 6 bases at J, with 14 bases in the middle. The chain's CDR3 is CASSETNRAEAFF. In nucleotides, the CDR3 is TGTGCCAGCAGCGAAACCAACCGGGCTGAAGCTTTCTTT.

As regards this clone: Compared with germline, one end of the junction differs, possibly owing to a read error. The identical CDR3 is also encoded by other nucleotide sequences in the sample. The rearrangement uses TRBV5-1 and TRBJ2-7; D is ambiguous. In germline, CDR1 is SGHRS, CDR2 YFSETQ. CDR3 size: 12 residues. CDR3 sequence reads: CASSLGHYEQYF. CDR3 coding DNA: TGTGCCAGCAGCTTAGGCCACTACGAGCAGTACTTC.

This clone was picked up one time. In DNA, the CDR3 is TGTGCCAGCAGTCCAAGTGGGACCCGAATGAACACTGAAGCTTTCTTT. It specifies CASSPSGTRMNTEAFF. This rearrangement joins TRBV27 to TRBJ1-1; maybe TRBD1 (5 bases). Germline values: CDR1 MNHEY, CDR2 SMNVEV (reference sequence). The CDR3 covers 16 residues. The ends were cut back, 5 bases at V and 0 bases at J, with 16 bases in the middle.

The rearrangement uses TRBV7-9 and TRBJ1-2, with D perhaps matching TRBD1 (5 bases). The V gene lost 4 bases and the J gene lost 7 bases, with 13 bases spanning the gap. The CDR3 has 13 residues. CDR1 is SEHNR, CDR2 FQNEAQ, per germline (reference sequence). The CDR3 region is CASSSSAGGGYTF. The DNA of the CDR3 is TGTGCCAGCAGCTCTTCGGCGGGGGGTGGCTACACCTTC.

The rearrangement uses TRBV7-2 and TRBJ2-5, with 7 bases lining up with TRBD1. The CDR3 consists of 15 residues. V lost 5 bases to trimming and J lost 4 bases; unmatched junction nucleotides: 10. Germline V gene data show CDR1 as SGHTA and CDR2 as FQGNSA. The CDR3 region is CASSARGHSIETQYF. In DNA, the CDR3 is TGTGCCAGCAGCGCTAGGGGGCATAGTATAGAGACCCAGTACTTC.

This clone was detected once. The rearrangement joins TRBV11-3 to TRBJ2-7, with D possibly being TRBD1 (6 bases). V lost 1 base and J lost 4, with 14 bases in between. Germline V gene lookup returns CDR1 SGHNT and CDR2 YENEEA. This CDR3 has 15 amino acids. CDR3 in amino acids: CASSLVLGASYEQYF. The CDR3 coding sequence is TGTGCCAGCAGCTTAGTGTTGGGGGCATCTTACGAGCAGTACTTC.